The rows below give T cell receptor beta chains drawn from one sample of a study of blood T cell repertoires in COVID-19. Profiling relied on immunoSEQ multiplex PCR, and the TCRdb table lists in-frame clones only, not all of them. The sample yields approximately 80,000 clones, around 86% seen once. Sequenced input: peripheral blood. These receptor sequences come from a man between 40 and 49 years old with acute or convalescent COVID-19. Each CDR3 is given with its conserved first and last residue. D genes are given only for firm matches. Size tells how often a clone was seen (once, few, many) or the class of an expanded clone, and some rows leave it out.

NA | TRBJ2-7 | TRBD1 | TRBV5-6 | TGTGCCAGCAGCCACTCCTACAGGGGTGAGCAGTACTTC | CASSHSYRGEQYF
NA | TRBJ1-2 | NA | TRBV11-3 | TGTGCCAGCAGGTCCACAGGGTGTCTTTATGGCTACACCTTC | CASRSTGCLYGYTF
NA | TRBJ2-1 | NA | TRBV5-3 | TGTGCCAGAAGCGGAGCCCATGAGCAGTTCTTC | CARSGAHEQFF
NA | TRBJ1-3 | TRBD1 | TRBV5-6 | TGTGCCAGCAGCTTGCGGGGACAGGGGGCGAGGGGAAACACCATATATTTT | CASSLRGQGARGNTIYF
NA | TRBJ2-1 | NA | TRBV19 | TGTGCCAGTATGGGGCCCCCGAGCCCCTACAATGAGCAGTTCTTC | CASMGPPSPYNEQFF
NA | TRBJ2-4 | NA | TRBV6-5 | TGTGCCAGCAGTTCCCCGGGTAGGGCCAAAAACATTCAGTACTTC | CASSSPGRAKNIQYF
NA | TRBJ1-5 | NA | TRBV19 | TGTGCCAGTAGTGTGAAACAGGGAAACCAGCCCCAGCATTTT | CASSVKQGNQPQHF
NA | TRBJ2-1 | TRBD2 | TRBV5-8 | TGTGCCAGCAGCCGATGGACTAGCGGGAGTAAAAATGAGCAGTTCTTC | CASSRWTSGSKNEQFF
NA | TRBJ2-5 | NA | TRBV7-9 | TGTGCCAGCAGCTTTTCTGAGACCCAGTACTTC | CASSFSETQYF
NA | TRBJ2-3 | TRBD1 | TRBV24-1 | TGTGCCACCAGTGGTTTCCATGGGACAGGGATGACAGATACGCAGTATTTT | CATSGFHGTGMTDTQYF
few | TRBJ2-7 | NA | TRBV7-8 | TGTGCCAGCAGCTTAGTACAGGGAACCTACGAGCAGTACTTC | CASSLVQGTYEQYF
NA | TRBJ2-2 | NA | TRBV10-2 | TGCGCCAGCAGTGGCGGCGACACCGGGGAGCTGTTTTTT | CASSGGDTGELFF
once | TRBJ2-7 | TRBD2 | TRBV19 | TGTGCCAGTAGTATAGGAGCGGGAGTATCAAGGGAGCAGTACTTC | CASSIGAGVSREQYF
NA | TRBJ2-3 | TRBD2 | TRBV11-2 | TGTGCCAGCAGCTTAGGTAGCGGGGAGGTGGATACGCAGTATTTT | CASSLGSGEVDTQYF
NA | TRBJ2-7 | TRBD2 | TRBV7-7 | TGTGCCAGCAGCTTAGATAGCGGGAGGGGTTACGAGCAGTACTTC | CASSLDSGRGYEQYF
NA | TRBJ2-7 | TRBD1 | TRBV6-5 | TGTGCCAGCAGCGCCGGGACAGGGATTTTTTACGAGCAGTACTTC | CASSAGTGIFYEQYF
once | TRBJ2-7 | TRBD1 | TRBV5-6 | TGTGCCAGCAGCCCCTCGACGGGGACAGGGTTCATCGCTACCTACGAGCAGTACTTC | CASSPSTGTGFIATYEQYF
NA | TRBJ1-5 | NA | TRBV3-1/TRBV3-2 | TGTGCCAGCAGCCAAGGACAGTACAATCAGCCCCAGCATTTT | CASSQGQYNQPQHF
NA | TRBJ2-5 | NA | TRBV10-3 | TGTGCCATCAGTGAGTCACTCGTTCCCCCACAAGAGACCCAGTACTTC | CAISESLVPPQETQYF
NA | TRBJ2-2 | NA | TRBV3-1/TRBV3-2 | TGTGCCAGCAGGGCAAGCGGAGGAGCCGGGGAGCTGTTTTTT | CASRASGGAGELFF
NA | TRBJ2-1 | TRBD2 | TRBV7-3 | TGTGCCAGCAGATCTAGCGGGATCTACAATGAGCAGTTCTTC | CASRSSGIYNEQFF
NA | TRBJ1-1 | TRBD1 | TRBV7-9 | TGTGCCAGCAGCTTAGGTCAGGGGGCAGTTGGTTTGAACACTGAAGCTTTCTTT | CASSLGQGAVGLNTEAFF
NA | TRBJ1-1 | NA | TRBV5-1 | TGCGCCAGCAGCAAATTGTCCTGGGGGCAGGACACTGAAGCTTTCTTT | CASSKLSWGQDTEAFF
NA | TRBJ2-1 | TRBD2 | TRBV5-8 | TGTGCCAGCCCCCTGACTAGCGGGAGTACTAATGAGCAGTTCTTC | CASPLTSGSTNEQFF
once | TRBJ2-7 | NA | TRBV6-5 | TGTGCCAGCAGTTACGTAGCGGTAACCGTCCACGAGCAGTACTTC | CASSYVAVTVHEQYF
NA | TRBJ2-1 | TRBD2 | TRBV2 | TGTGCCAGCAGTGACTCCGGGACTAGCGGGAGATTTGAGCAGTTCTTC | CASSDSGTSGRFEQFF
NA | TRBJ2-7 | TRBD1 | TRBV19 | TGTGCCAGTAGTTCCCGACAGGGGGTTACCTACGAGCAGTACTTC | CASSSRQGVTYEQYF
NA | TRBJ1-5 | TRBD1 | TRBV18 | TGTGCCAGCTCACCTAGGACAGGGAGGGGTAGCAATCAGCCCCAGCATTTT | CASSPRTGRGSNQPQHF
NA | TRBJ1-6 | NA | TRBV27 | TGTGCCAGCAGTTTAAACAGCTATTCACCCCTCCACTTT | CASSLNSYSPLHF
once | TRBJ2-7 | NA | TRBV6-5 | TGTGCCAGCAGTTACTCGGGCACATGGGTTTACGAGCAGTACTTC | CASSYSGTWVYEQYF
NA | TRBJ2-3 | NA | TRBV29-1 | TGCAGCGGGATAGGGGTAGCAGATACGCAGTATTTT | CSGIGVADTQYF
NA | TRBJ1-5 | NA | TRBV21-1 | TGTGCCAGCAGCAAAGCCGATAGGACAGGGATGAATCAGCCCCAGCATTTT | CASSKADRTGMNQPQHF
NA | TRBJ2-2 | NA | TRBV6-5 | TGTGCCAGCAGTTACTCGAAACTTCGGGGCACCGGGGAGCTGTTTTTT | CASSYSKLRGTGELFF
NA | TRBJ1-1 | NA | TRBV11-2 | TGTGCCAGCAGCCTCCTCAGGGTGGCCACTGAAGCTTTCTTT | CASSLLRVATEAFF
NA | TRBJ1-1 | TRBD1 | TRBV3-1/TRBV3-2 | TGTGCCAGCAGCCTTACAGGGGGCGGAACTGAAGCTTTCTTT | CASSLTGGGTEAFF
many | TRBJ2-5 | NA | TRBV5-1 | TGCGCCAGCAGCTTGCGGGATGGTGGCCAAGAGACCCAGTACTTC | CASSLRDGGQETQYF
NA | TRBJ2-5 | NA | TRBV29-1 | TGCAGCGTTGGTCCGGACAGCGGGACCCAGTACTTC | CSVGPDSGTQYF
NA | TRBJ1-4 | NA | TRBV1 | TGCACCAGCAGCACGGAGGAGGATAATGAAAAACTGTTTTTT | CTSSTEEDNEKLFF
NA | TRBJ1-4 | NA | TRBV7-9 | TGTGCCAGCAGCTTAGCGCGGGGAGGTCCTGAAAAACTGTTTTTT | CASSLARGGPEKLFF
NA | TRBJ1-6 | TRBD1 | TRBV3-1/TRBV3-2 | TGTGCCAGCAGCCAAACGACAGGGGGCAATTCACCCCTCCACTTT | CASSQTTGGNSPLHF
NA | TRBJ1-2 | NA | TRBV5-5 | TGTGCCAGCAGCCCTACGAGACATCCCGCCTATGGCTACACCTTC | CASSPTRHPAYGYTF
NA | TRBJ1-4 | NA | TRBV11-2 | TGTGCCAGCAGCTCGGCGGGGTTTATTGAAAAACTGTTTTTT | CASSSAGFIEKLFF
NA | TRBJ1-1 | NA | TRBV15 | TGTGCCACCAGCCCACTTAAGGAGACTGAAGCTTTCTTT | CATSPLKETEAFF
NA | TRBJ2-3 | NA | TRBV20-1 | TGCAGTGCTAGTGCCTACCCGACAGGCCCCGGAGATACGCAGTATTTT | CSASAYPTGPGDTQYF
few | TRBJ2-7 | NA | TRBV29-1 | TGCAGCGTTGAAGAGGGCTCCGAGCAGTACTTC | CSVEEGSEQYF
NA | TRBJ1-6 | NA | TRBV5-6 | TGTGCCAGCAGCTTGCGTTCGAATTCACCCCTCCACTTT | CASSLRSNSPLHF